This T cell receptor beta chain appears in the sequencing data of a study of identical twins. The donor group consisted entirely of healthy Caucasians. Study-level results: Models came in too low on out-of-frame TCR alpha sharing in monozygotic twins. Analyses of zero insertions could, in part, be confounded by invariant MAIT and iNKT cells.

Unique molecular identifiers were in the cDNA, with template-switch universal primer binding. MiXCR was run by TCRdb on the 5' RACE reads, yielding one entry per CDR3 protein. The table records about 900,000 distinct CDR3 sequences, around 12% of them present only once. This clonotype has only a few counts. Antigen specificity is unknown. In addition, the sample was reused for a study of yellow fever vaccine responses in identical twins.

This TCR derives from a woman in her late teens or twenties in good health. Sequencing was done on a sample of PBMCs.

CDR3 DNA sequence: TGTGCCATCAGTGAACAGGGGTCCGAAAACATTCAGTACTTC. It codes for CAISEQGSENIQYF. The V gene is TRBV10-3, the J gene TRBJ2-4, with 7 positions matching TRBD1. Germline CDR1 and CDR2: ENHRY and SYGVKD. The CDR3 is 14 amino acids. The ends lost 3 bases at V and 5 bases at J; junction bases unmatched: 4.